Following are 19 T cell receptor beta chains from one sample sequenced in a study of T cells in Graves' hyperthyroidism and ophthalmopathy. RNA transcripts provided the source from which TCR beta CDR3 regions were amplified. TCR CDR3 underwent first-round RT-PCR with the HTBI primer set. Each CDR3 protein is one row after TCRdb ran MiXCR on the multiplex PCR reads. Here the sample spans about 180,000 distinct CDR3 sequences, over 15% being singletons. The sequenced material came from blood. These TCRs come from a woman aged 45 to 65 with Graves' hyperthyroidism.

Remarks on this clonotype: A read error may be the cause here, since a much bigger clone is one base away. The J gene is TRBJ1-2, the V gene TRBV27, with a weak D call TRBD1 (6 bases). CDR1 MNHEY and CDR2 SMNVEV come from the germline V gene (reference sequence). This CDR3 has 17 residues. V lost 0 bases and J lost 8, with 22 bases in between. The CDR3 coding sequence is TGTGCCAGCAGTTTATCCGGGCCCACAGGGAGGGCATCGGGCTACACCTTC. Translating gives CASSLSGPTGRASGYTF.

The sample holds many counts of this clonotype. The rearrangement links TRBV6-2 or TRBV6-3 to TRBJ2-7, with D unclear. Germline V lookup: CDR1 MNHEY, CDR2 SVGEGT. V was trimmed by 8 bases and J by 2 bases, leaving 13 bases between them. This CDR3 has 13 residues. Written as DNA, the CDR3 is TGTGCCAGCGGCTACGATGTAGCCTACGAGCAGTACTTC. Protein product: CASGYDVAYEQYF.

V usage is TRBV3-1 and J usage is TRBJ1-6, with D possibly TRBD1 on 5 matching bases. Germline CDR1 is LGHDT and CDR2 is YNNKEL (reference sequence). This CDR3 has 17 amino acids. Trimming cost V 0 bases and J 0 bases, with 9 bases left between them. The CDR3 DNA is TGTGCCAGCAGCCAAGAGCTTAGGGGCTCCTATAATTCACCCCTCCACTTT. As protein: CASSQELRGSYNSPLHF. Full variable domain (missing parts from reference TRBV3-1 and TRBJ1-6): DTAVSQTPKYLVTQMGNDKSIKCEQNLGHDTMYWYKQDSKKFLKIMFSYNNKELIINETVPNRFSPKSPDKAHLNLHINSLELGDSAVYFCASSQELRGSYNSPLHFGNGTRLTVT.

There are many counts of this clonotype. The chain recombines TRBV29-1 with TRBJ1-1, with 7 bases aligning to TRBD1. This CDR3 has 15 amino acids. With 3 bases clipped from V and 4 bases from J, the junction kept 11 bases outside the gene matches. From germline, CDR1 is SQVTM and CDR2 ANQGSEA. CDR3 DNA: TGCAGCGTTGAGGGCGAGAGGGGGCTAGGCACTGAAGCTTTCTTT. Amino acid sequence: CSVEGERGLGTEAFF.

This clonotype was seen ten or more times. The gene calls are TRBV28 and TRBJ2-7; D is undetermined. CDR1 and CDR2 (germline): MDHEN, SYDVKM. This CDR3 region has 12 residues. Trimming removed 5 bases at V and 7 bases at J, with 12 bases between. In DNA form, the CDR3 reads TGTGCCAGCAGTCCCCAGATGTGGGAGCAGTACTTC. Translating gives CASSPQMWEQYF.

This clonotype was observed a few times. The chain links TRBV5-4 to TRBJ2-1, with 8 bases that match TRBD2. V dropped 0 bases and J dropped 9; count of bases not matched to a gene: 8. Per the germline V gene, CDR1 is SGHNT and CDR2 is YYREEE (reference sequence). The CDR3 runs to 15 residues. The CDR3 DNA is TGTGCCAGCAGCTTGGTCGGCGGGGGGTCTGGTGAGCAGTTCTTC. Amino acids: CASSLVGGGSGEQFF.

This clonotype was seen at least ten times. The chain is built from TRBV24-1 and TRBJ2-2; D possibly corresponds to TRBD2 (5 bases). Germline CDR1 reads KGHDR; CDR2 reads SFDVKD. This CDR3 region has 15 residues. Trimming cost V 2 bases and J 5 bases, with 11 bases left between them. The CDR3 sequence is CATSDSRRQTGELFF. CDR3 bases: TGTGCCACCAGTGATTCCAGGAGGCAGACCGGGGAGCTGTTTTTT.

The CDR3 protein is CASSGQGFYGYTF. CDR3 sequence (DNA): TGTGCCAGCTCCGGACAGGGTTTCTATGGCTACACCTTC. The gene calls are TRBV18 and TRBJ1-2; 8 positions agree with TRBD1. The trim removed 6 bases at V and 4 bases at J, leaving 4 bases unmatched. CDR1 and CDR2 (germline): KGHSH, LQKENI. This CDR3 region has 13 residues.

This clonotype came up many times. The chain couples TRBV11-2 to TRBJ2-1, with 9 bases matching TRBD2. V lost 3 bases, J lost 8 bases, and 8 bases stayed unmatched. From germline, CDR1 is SGHAT and CDR2 FQNNGV. The CDR3 sequence is 15 residues long. The CDR3 is CASSLLRGGAHEQFF. CDR3 coding DNA: TGTGCCAGCAGCTTGCTACGCGGGGGGGCCCATGAGCAGTTCTTC.

This clonotype was counted ten times or more. The chain uses TRBV6-2 or TRBV6-3 and TRBJ2-7; perhaps TRBD2 as D (6 bases). CDR3 length equals 13 residues. Germline assignment: CDR1 MNHEY and CDR2 SVGEGT. V was shortened by 6 bases and J by 5 bases, with 14 bases between the two germline ends. CDR3 DNA: TGTGCCAGCAGAAACTCTGGAGGGGACGAGCAGTACTTC. Translation: CASRNSGGDEQYF.

This clonotype was seen at least ten times. The genes are TRBV27 and TRBJ1-2; D unresolved. Trimming took 4 bases from V and 5 from J, leaving 8 bases between them. Germline values: CDR1 MNHEY, CDR2 SMNVEV (reference sequence). The CDR3 length is 12 residues. This CDR3 reads CASSSGLYGYTF. In DNA, the CDR3 is TGTGCCAGCAGTTCCGGACTGTATGGCTACACCTTC.

This clonotype was recorded many times. This sequence joins TRBV6-6 and TRBJ2-1, with TRBD2 matching 10 bases. The CDR3 runs 18 residues. In germline, CDR1 is MNHNY, CDR2 SVGAGI (reference sequence). Trimming took 2 bases from V and 0 from J; bases not matched to a gene: 7. CDR3 protein: CASSYDTSGATSYNEQFF. The CDR3 coding sequence is TGTGCCAGCAGTTACGATACTAGCGGGGCTACCTCCTACAATGAGCAGTTCTTC.

This clonotype was picked up many times. The V and J genes are TRBV19 and TRBJ1-1; TRBD1 might be the D (6 bases). The CDR3 is made up of 14 amino acids. The germline V gene has CDR1 LNHDA and CDR2 SQIVND (reference sequence). Trimming stripped 7 bases from V and 4 bases from J, with 16 bases between. CDR3 region: CASNPGAGTTEAFF. The DNA of the CDR3 is TGTGCCAGTAATCCGGGGGCGGGTACCACTGAAGCTTTCTTT.

This clonotype was seen a handful of times. DNA of the CDR3: TGTGCCAGCAGCTTAGCGGGAGAATCATACAATGAGCAGTTCTTC. It translates to CASSLAGESYNEQFF. V is TRBV7-9 and J is TRBJ2-1, with a weak D call TRBD2 (5 bases). V was clipped by 0 bases and J by 4 bases, with 10 bases between them. The CDR3 length is 15 residues. Per the germline V gene, CDR1 is SEHNR and CDR2 is FQNEAQ (reference sequence).

There are many counts of this clonotype. The chain joins TRBV18 to TRBJ2-3; 7 positions agree with TRBD1. The length of the CDR3 is 15 residues. After removal of 6 bases from V and 4 bases from J, the junction contained 10 bases not matched to a gene. Germline V lookup: CDR1 KGHSH, CDR2 LQKENI. Here the CDR3 reads CASSTRDSGPDTQYF. The CDR3 nucleotides read TGTGCCAGCTCTACCCGGGACAGCGGTCCAGATACGCAGTATTTT.

At least ten counts were recorded for this clonotype. V usage is TRBV12-3 or TRBV12-4 and J usage is TRBJ1-1; 8 bases match TRBD1. Germline trimming cut 6 bases from V and 6 bases from J; bases unmatched to any gene: 12. There are 15 residues in the CDR3. The CDR3 coding sequence is TGTGCCAGCAGAACGACCGACAGGGGAGGTTCTGAAGCTTTCTTT. Protein sequence: CASRTTDRGGSEAFF.

This clonotype was observed at least ten times. The gene calls are TRBV3-1 and TRBJ1-2; D remains ambiguous. The ends were cut back, 1 base at V and 3 bases at J, with 12 bases in the middle. Germline lookup yields CDR1 LGHDT and CDR2 YNNKEL (reference sequence). The CDR3 length is 15 residues. CDR3 loop: CASSQVPGRDYGYTF. The CDR3 DNA follows: TGTGCCAGCAGCCAAGTCCCCGGGCGCGACTATGGCTACACCTTC.

This clonotype was observed at least ten times. The chain recombines TRBV6-1 with TRBJ2-7; D is ambiguous. The V end lost 7 bases, the J end lost 1 base, and 17 bases lay between the germline ends. This CDR3 has 15 amino acids. Germline values: CDR1 MNHNS, CDR2 SASEGT. As DNA, the CDR3 is TGTGCCAGCACCTACACTCTGGGCCCTTCCTACGAGCAGTACTTC. Its protein is CASTYTLGPSYEQYF.

The V and J genes are TRBV7-8 and TRBJ2-7; 7 bases align to TRBD2. CDR1 is SGHVS and CDR2 is FQNEAQ in the germline V gene. V lost 4 bases and J lost 5; bases outside the gene matches: 17. CDR3 length: 17 amino acids. CDR3 sequence (DNA): TGTGCCAGCAGCTCCTCCCCTGGGGGGGGGATTACCAACGAGCAGTACTTC. Amino acids: CASSSSPGGGITNEQYF.